Presented here are 18 T cell receptor beta chains from one specimen sequenced in a study of blood T cell repertoires in COVID-19. TCRdb keeps only in-frame clones here, not all; method: immunoSEQ multiplex PCR. Altogether tens of thousands of clones are present, 70% to 80% being singletons, with the ten largest covering about 12%. Sequencing was done on a sample of peripheral blood. The receptors here all came from a human donor in a cohort sampled during active COVID-19.

The chain couples TRBV3-1 (or the pseudogene TRBV3-2) to TRBJ1-2; 9 bases are a match to TRBD1. Germline V gives CDR1 LGHDT, CDR2 YNNKEL (reference sequence). V shed 1 base, J shed 6 bases, and the junction held 3 bases outside the gene matches. The CDR3 contains 14 residues. CDR3 nucleotides: TGTGCCAGCAGCCAAGCGGGACAGGGCCATGGCTACACCTTC. Its translation: CASSQAGQGHGYTF.

This chain links TRBV3-1 (or the pseudogene TRBV3-2) with TRBJ1-6; 8 positions match TRBD1. The CDR3 length is 15 residues. J gave up 10 bases and V 1 base, and 6 bases lay outside the gene matches. Germline values: CDR1 LGHDT, CDR2 YNNKEL (reference sequence). The CDR3 DNA follows: TGTGCCAGCAGCCAAGGAGGACAGGGTCGGTCACCCCTCCACTTT. Protein sequence: CASSQGGQGRSPLHF.

CDR3 DNA sequence: TGTGCCGTGAAGCCGGGGGGAGCACCACGGGGGAACACTGAAGCTTTCTTT. Translation: CAVKPGGAPRGNTEAFF. V is TRBV19 and J is TRBJ1-1, with D tentatively TRBD1 (5 bases). Germline lookup yields CDR1 LNHDA and CDR2 SQIVND (reference sequence). The CDR3 totals 17 residues. Trimming pared 11 bases from V and 1 base from J, leaving 26 bases between.

This chain links TRBV12-3 or TRBV12-4 with TRBJ1-5; D gene unclear. The CDR3 is 12 residues long. V shed 3 bases and J shed 11 bases, with 11 bases lying between them. The DNA of the CDR3 is TGTGCCAGCAGTTTTGGCCAAGCGGCCCAGCATTTT. Protein sequence: CASSFGQAAQHF.

The rearrangement joins TRBV28 to TRBJ2-1; TRBD2 aligns across 10 bases. The V gene end was trimmed by 5 bases and the J gene end by 7 bases; junction bases not matched to a gene: 11. Per germline, CDR1 MDHEN and CDR2 SYDVKM. CDR3 size: 16 residues. The CDR3 DNA reads TGTGCCAGCAGTCGAGCGGGGGGGCCATCTTCGAATGAGCAGTTCTTC. Protein sequence: CASSRAGGPSSNEQFF.

This chain joins TRBV7-2 and TRBJ1-1; TRBD1 matches 8 bases. V trimming: 8 bases; J trimming: 5 bases; junction bases outside the gene matches: 7. The germline CDR1 and CDR2 sequences are SGHTA and FQGNSA. This CDR3 has 13 amino acids. This CDR3 is CASGRTGRTEAFF. In DNA, the CDR3 is TGTGCCAGCGGACGGACAGGGAGAACTGAAGCTTTCTTT.

The chain employs TRBV24-1 and TRBJ2-3; possibly TRBD2 for D (5 bases). Per germline, CDR1 KGHDR and CDR2 SFDVKD. V was cut by 7 bases and J by 1 base, with 5 bases left in between. This CDR3 is built from 12 residues. CDR3 sequence: CATSGGTDTQYF. Written as DNA, the CDR3 is TGTGCCACCAGCGGGGGCACAGATACGCAGTATTTT.

A note on this clone: Other DNA variants within this sample encode the same CDR3. The CDR3 DNA follows: TGTGCCAGCTCACCGGGCCGGAACGGCAATCAGCCCCAGCATTTT. As protein: CASSPGRNGNQPQHF. The chain recombines TRBV18 with TRBJ1-5; no reliable D call. V was cut by 3 bases and J by 2 bases, with 11 bases left in between. The germline V gene encodes CDR1 KGHSH and CDR2 LQKENI. The CDR3 has 15 residues.

The chain couples TRBV14 to TRBJ1-2; D is ambiguous. CDR3 size: 14 residues. The germline V gene has CDR1 SGHDN and CDR2 FVKESK. Trimming took 1 base from V and 8 from J, leaving 14 bases between them. As DNA, the CDR3 is TGTGCCAGCAGCCAAGTTTTAGAACCCTGGGGCTACACCTTC. It encodes CASSQVLEPWGYTF.

The chain recombines TRBV6-2 or TRBV6-3 with TRBJ2-7; D is uncertain. CDR1 and CDR2 (germline): MNHEY, SVGEGT. The CDR3 runs to 13 residues. V shed 2 bases and J shed 3 bases, with 8 bases lying between them. CDR3 bases: TGTGCCAGCAGTTACCTCATCGGCTACGAGCAGTACTTC. Residues: CASSYLIGYEQYF.

The rearrangement joins TRBV3-1 (or the pseudogene TRBV3-2) to TRBJ2-3, with a weak D call TRBD2 (6 bases). The CDR3 has 17 residues. The ends were cut back, 0 bases at V and 1 base at J, with 14 bases in the middle. Germline CDR1 is LGHDT and CDR2 is YNNKEL (reference sequence). The CDR3 region is CASSQDRGGVGTDTQYF. The CDR3 bases are TGTGCCAGCAGCCAAGATCGGGGCGGGGTAGGCACAGATACGCAGTATTTT.

The chain carries TRBV5-8 and TRBJ2-7; D gene uncertain. Trimming removed 3 bases at V and 1 base at J, with 8 bases between. Germline-derived CDR1 and CDR2 are SGHTS and YDEGEE. The CDR3 loop spans 13 amino acids. CDR3 in DNA: TGTGCCAGCAGCTCCCGGTTATCCTACGAGCAGTACTTC. It encodes CASSSRLSYEQYF.

The V gene is TRBV27, the J gene TRBJ1-6, with D perhaps matching TRBD1 (6 bases). Trimming cost V 6 bases and J 7 bases, with 13 bases left between them. The CDR3 contains 14 residues. Germline V gene data show CDR1 as MNHEY and CDR2 as SMNVEV (reference sequence). The CDR3 region is CASRGGATNSPLHF. CDR3 sequence (DNA): TGTGCCAGCAGAGGGGGGGCTACCAATTCACCCCTCCACTTT.

The V gene is TRBV7-3, the J gene TRBJ2-2; 7 bases line up with TRBD1. CDR1 and CDR2 from the germline V gene are SGHTA and FQGTGA. V shed 5 bases and J 7 bases; nucleotides not matched to a gene: 10. There are 15 residues in the CDR3. CDR3 bases: TGTGCCAGCAGCGAGCGACAGGGTCAAAGCGGGGAGCTGTTTTTT. It yields the protein CASSERQGQSGELFF.

The rearrangement joins TRBV25-1 to TRBJ1-1; D unresolved. Germline assignment: CDR1 MGHDK and CDR2 SYGVNS. V lost 1 base and J lost 4, with 13 bases in between. The CDR3 extends over 15 amino acids. In nucleotides, the CDR3 is TGTGCCAGCAGTGAATCAGGATGGGCGCTCACTGAAGCTTTCTTT. This encodes CASSESGWALTEAFF.

The chain links TRBV6-5 to TRBJ1-5; D might be TRBD1 (5 bases). Trimming removed 8 bases at V and 1 base at J, with 12 bases between. Germline V gene data show CDR1 as MNHEY and CDR2 as SVGAGI. CDR3 length: 14 amino acids. In nucleotides, the CDR3 is TGTGCCAGCCGACGGGGGGGGAGCAATCAGCCCCAGCATTTT. This sequence encodes CASRRGGSNQPQHF.

This chain joins TRBV19 and TRBJ1-1, with a tentative D call TRBD1 (6 bases). V was shortened by 5 bases and J by 4 bases, with 14 bases between the two germline ends. The CDR3 consists of 14 residues. Germline loops: CDR1 LNHDA, CDR2 SQIVND (reference sequence). The CDR3 sequence: CASSHPGVGTEAFF. The CDR3 bases are TGTGCCAGTAGTCATCCAGGGGTGGGCACTGAAGCTTTCTTT.

This clone was observed once. The chain joins TRBV13 to TRBJ1-6, with D perhaps matching TRBD1 (6 bases). Trimming pared 4 bases from V and 6 bases from J, leaving 16 bases between. Germline CDR1 PRHDT, CDR2 FYEKMQ (reference sequence). The CDR3 has 16 amino acids. The chain's CDR3 is CASSSIQGSLNSPLHF. For the CDR3, the DNA is TGTGCCAGCAGCTCGATACAGGGATCCCTTAATTCACCCCTCCACTTT.